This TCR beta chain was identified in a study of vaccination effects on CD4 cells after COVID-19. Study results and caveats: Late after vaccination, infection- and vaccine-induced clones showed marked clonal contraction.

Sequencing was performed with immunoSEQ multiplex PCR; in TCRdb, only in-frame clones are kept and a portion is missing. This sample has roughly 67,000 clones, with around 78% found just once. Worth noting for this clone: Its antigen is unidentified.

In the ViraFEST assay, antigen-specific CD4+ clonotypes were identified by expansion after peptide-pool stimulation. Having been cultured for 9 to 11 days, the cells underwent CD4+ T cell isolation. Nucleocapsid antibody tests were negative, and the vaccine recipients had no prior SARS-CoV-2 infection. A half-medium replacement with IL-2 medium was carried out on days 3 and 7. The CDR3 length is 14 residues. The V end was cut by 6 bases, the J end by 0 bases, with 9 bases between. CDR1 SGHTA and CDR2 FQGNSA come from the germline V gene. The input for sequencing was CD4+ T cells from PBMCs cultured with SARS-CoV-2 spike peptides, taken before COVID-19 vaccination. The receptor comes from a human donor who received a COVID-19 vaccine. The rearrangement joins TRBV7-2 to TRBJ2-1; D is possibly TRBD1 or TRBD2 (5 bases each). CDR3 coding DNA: TGTGCCAGCAGTGGGGACCGCTCCTACAATGAGCAGTTCTTC. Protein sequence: CASSGDRSYNEQFF.